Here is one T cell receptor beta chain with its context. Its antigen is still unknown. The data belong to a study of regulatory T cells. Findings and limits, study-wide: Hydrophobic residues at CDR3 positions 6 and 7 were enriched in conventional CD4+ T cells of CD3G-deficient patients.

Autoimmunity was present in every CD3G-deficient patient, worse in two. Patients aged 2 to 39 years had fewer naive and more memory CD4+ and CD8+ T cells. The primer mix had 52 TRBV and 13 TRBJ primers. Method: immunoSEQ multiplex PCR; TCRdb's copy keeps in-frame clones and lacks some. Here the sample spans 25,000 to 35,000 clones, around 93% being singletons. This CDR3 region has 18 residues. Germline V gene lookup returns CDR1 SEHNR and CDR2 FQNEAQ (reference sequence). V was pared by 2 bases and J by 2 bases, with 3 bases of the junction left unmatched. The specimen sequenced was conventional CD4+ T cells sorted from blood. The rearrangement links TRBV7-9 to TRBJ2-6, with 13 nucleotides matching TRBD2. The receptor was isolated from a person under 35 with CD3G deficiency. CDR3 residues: CASSLSLAGGPGANVLTF. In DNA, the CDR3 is TGTGCCAGCAGCTTATCACTAGCGGGAGGGCCTGGGGCCAACGTCCTGACTTTC.